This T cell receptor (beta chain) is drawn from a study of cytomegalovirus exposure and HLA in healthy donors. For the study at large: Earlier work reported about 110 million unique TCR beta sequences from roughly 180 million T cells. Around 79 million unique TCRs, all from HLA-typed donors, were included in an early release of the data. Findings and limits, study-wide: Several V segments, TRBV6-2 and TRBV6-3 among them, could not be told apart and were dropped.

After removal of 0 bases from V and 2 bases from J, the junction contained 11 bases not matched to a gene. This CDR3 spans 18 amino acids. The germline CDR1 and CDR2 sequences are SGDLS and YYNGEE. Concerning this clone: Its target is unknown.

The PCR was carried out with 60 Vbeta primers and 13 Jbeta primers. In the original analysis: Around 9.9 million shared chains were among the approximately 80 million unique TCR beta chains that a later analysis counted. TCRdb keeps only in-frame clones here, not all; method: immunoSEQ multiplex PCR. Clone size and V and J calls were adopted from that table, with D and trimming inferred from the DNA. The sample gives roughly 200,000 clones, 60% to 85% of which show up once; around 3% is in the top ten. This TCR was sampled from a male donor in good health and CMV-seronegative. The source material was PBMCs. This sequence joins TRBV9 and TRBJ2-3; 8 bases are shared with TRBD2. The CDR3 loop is CASSVGDSGKPYTDTQYF. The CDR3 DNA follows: TGTGCCAGCAGCGTAGGGGATAGCGGGAAGCCCTACACAGATACGCAGTATTTT.